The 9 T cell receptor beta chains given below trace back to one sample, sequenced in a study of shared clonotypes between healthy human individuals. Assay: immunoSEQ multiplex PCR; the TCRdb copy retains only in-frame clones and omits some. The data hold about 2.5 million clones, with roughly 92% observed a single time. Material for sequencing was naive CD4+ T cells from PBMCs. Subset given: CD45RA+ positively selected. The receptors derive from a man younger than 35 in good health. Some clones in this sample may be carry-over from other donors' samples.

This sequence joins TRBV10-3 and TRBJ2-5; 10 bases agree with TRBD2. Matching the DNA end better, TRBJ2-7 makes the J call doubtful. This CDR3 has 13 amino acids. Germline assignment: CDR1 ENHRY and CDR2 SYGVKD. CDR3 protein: CAIRTSGSYEQYF. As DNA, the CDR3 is TGTGCCATTCGGACTAGCGGCTCCTACGAGCAGTACTTC.

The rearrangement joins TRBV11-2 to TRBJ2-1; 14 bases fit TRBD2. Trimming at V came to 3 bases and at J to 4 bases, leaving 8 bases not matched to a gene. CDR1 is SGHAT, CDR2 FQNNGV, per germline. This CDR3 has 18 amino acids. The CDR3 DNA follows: TGTGCCAGCAGCTTGGGACTAGCGGGAGTTTACTTTTACAATGAGCAGTTCTTC. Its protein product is CASSLGLAGVYFYNEQFF.

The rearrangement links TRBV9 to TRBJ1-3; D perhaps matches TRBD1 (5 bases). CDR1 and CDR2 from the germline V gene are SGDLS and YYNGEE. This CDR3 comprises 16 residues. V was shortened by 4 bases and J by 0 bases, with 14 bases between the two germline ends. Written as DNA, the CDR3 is TGTGCCAGCAGCCAGGGACTGATGAGCTCTGGAAACACCATATATTTT. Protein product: CASSQGLMSSGNTIYF.

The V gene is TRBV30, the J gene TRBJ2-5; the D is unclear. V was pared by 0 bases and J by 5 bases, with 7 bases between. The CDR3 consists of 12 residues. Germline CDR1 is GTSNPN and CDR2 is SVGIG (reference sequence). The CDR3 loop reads CAWSVLLETQYF. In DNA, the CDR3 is TGTGCCTGGAGTGTTCTCCTCGAGACCCAGTACTTC. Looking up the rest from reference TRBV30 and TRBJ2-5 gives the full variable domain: SQTIHQWPATLVQPVGSPLSLECTVEGTSNPNLYWYRQAAGRGLQLLFYSVGIGQISSEVPQNLSASRPQDRQFILSSKKLLLSDSGFYLCAWSVLLETQYFGPGTRLLVL.

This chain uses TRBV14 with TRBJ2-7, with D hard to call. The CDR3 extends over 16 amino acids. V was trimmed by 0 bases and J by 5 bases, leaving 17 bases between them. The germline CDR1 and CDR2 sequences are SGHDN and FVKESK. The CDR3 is CASSQEGGPLRNEQYF. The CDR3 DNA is TGTGCCAGCAGCCAAGAGGGCGGCCCGTTAAGGAACGAGCAGTACTTC.

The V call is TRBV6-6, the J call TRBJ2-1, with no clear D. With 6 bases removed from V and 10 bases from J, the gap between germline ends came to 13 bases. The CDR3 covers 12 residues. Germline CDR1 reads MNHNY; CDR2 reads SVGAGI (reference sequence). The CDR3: CASRGPSREQFF. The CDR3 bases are TGTGCCAGCAGAGGGCCCTCGCGGGAGCAGTTCTTC.

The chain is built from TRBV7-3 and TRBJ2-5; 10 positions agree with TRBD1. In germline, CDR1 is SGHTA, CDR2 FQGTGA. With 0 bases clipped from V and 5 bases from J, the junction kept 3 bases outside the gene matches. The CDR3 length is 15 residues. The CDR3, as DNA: TGTGCCAGCAGCTTAACGGGGACAGGGGCGGAGACCCAGTACTTC. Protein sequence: CASSLTGTGAETQYF. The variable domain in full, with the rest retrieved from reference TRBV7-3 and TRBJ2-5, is GAGVSQTPSNKVTEKGKYVELRCDPISGHTALYWYRQSLGQGPEFLIYFQGTGAADDSGLPNDRFFAVRPEGSVSTLKIQRTERGDSAVYLCASSLTGTGAETQYFGPGTRLLVL.

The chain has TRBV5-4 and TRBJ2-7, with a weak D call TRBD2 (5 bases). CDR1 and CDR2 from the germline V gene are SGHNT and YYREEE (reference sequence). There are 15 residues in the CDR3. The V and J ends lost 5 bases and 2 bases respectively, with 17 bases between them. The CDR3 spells CASRHAGGPTYEQYF. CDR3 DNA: TGTGCCAGCAGGCATGCGGGCGGACCGACCTACGAGCAGTACTTC. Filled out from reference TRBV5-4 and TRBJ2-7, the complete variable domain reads ETGVTQSPTHLIKTRGQQVTLRCSSQSGHNTVSWYQQALGQGPQFIFQYYREEENGRGNFPPRFSGLQFPNYSSELNVNALELDDSALYLCASRHAGGPTYEQYFGPGTRLTVT.

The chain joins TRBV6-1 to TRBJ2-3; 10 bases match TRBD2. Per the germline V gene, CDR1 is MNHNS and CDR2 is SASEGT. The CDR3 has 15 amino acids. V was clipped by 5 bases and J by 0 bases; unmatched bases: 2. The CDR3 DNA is TGTGCCAGCAGTCTGACTAGCGGGAGCACAGATACGCAGTATTTT. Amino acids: CASSLTSGSTDTQYF.